The T cell receptor (beta chain) under discussion was sequenced for a study of PD-L1 blockade in urothelial cancer (dated by TCRdb to about 2017). About the investigation overall: Therapy was started around 2014 for all patients, and atezolizumab 1,200 mg was administered intravenously every 3 weeks. In the same patients, whole exome sequencing and RNA sequencing of pretreatment tumors were performed in addition to TCR sequencing. Pretreatment blood TCR-seq was available for nearly 30 patients, at least one posttreatment blood collection was obtained for some 24 patients, and tumor TCR-seq was available for some 24 patients. An exploratory multi-omic analysis was conducted of the somatic, immune and clinical correlates of response to PD-L1 blockade with atezolizumab in urothelial cancer. An ECOG performance status of 0 or 1 was recorded for the patients, and 0 to 3 prior chemotherapy regimens had been received by the patients. Some ten patients reached durable clinical benefit, while about 19 patients did not. Pretreatment tumor samples, along with matched peripheral blood collected serially before and after atezolizumab treatment, underwent TCR sequencing. About 90% of the roughly 30 patients were males with bladder-origin urothelial cancer, and about 65% of the roughly 30 reported a prior smoking history. Blood samples were analyzed 3 weeks after the start of treatment (second dose) and 6 weeks after the start of treatment. Blood samples yielded a median of around 130,000 T cells and around 80,000 unique TCRs, with median clonality approximately 0.08. Durable clinical benefit was defined as progression-free survival longer than 6 months, and TCR features were also tested against progression-free and overall survival.

What the time point label conveys for this sample: peripheral blood 6 weeks after treatment start. A total of around 30 patients with locally advanced or metastatic urothelial carcinoma, treated at Memorial Sloan Kettering on a trial protocol, made up the cohort. Peripheral blood mononuclear cells were collected pretreatment and during treatment, with between 1 and 8 total time points obtained per patient. The Qiagen DNeasy Blood extraction kit was used to purify genomic DNA from total PBMCs and tumor samples. PBMCs were collected pretreatment and during treatment, and were isolated and stored as previously described. Here is what the overall study found, with its caveats: Because of the small sample size (n ≈ 30) and the many exploratory analyses performed, the results are intended to be regarded as hypothesis-generating. Patients with durable benefit showed greater expansion of tumor-associated TCR clones in peripheral blood 3 weeks after starting treatment (n ≈ 20, p = 0.022). A pretreatment peripheral blood TCR clonality below the median was linked to improved progression-free and overall survival.

Each PCR received spiked-in synthetic TCR analog templates so that absolute template abundance could be estimated from read counts. The immunoSEQ assay used bias-controlled V and J gene primers to amplify TCRbeta CDR3 regions from genomic DNA. Sequencing of rearranged TCRbeta segments was performed at approximately 20X coverage. On the authors' methods: Clustering was used to correct sequencing errors, and CDR3s were annotated against IMGT so that V, D and J genes could be assigned. Downstream analyses used only productive TCRbeta rearrangements and left out out-of-frame or stop-codon sequences. Clonality was computed as one minus Shannon entropy normalized by the log of the number of unique productive sequences. Clones differing between time points or between blood and tumor were identified by Fisher's exact test with Benjamini-Hochberg correction at adjusted p below 0.01. Held by TCRdb, this immuneACCESS table contains in-frame sequences only and omits some clones. Under half of the omission traces to an unresolved V gene where checked; the cause of the rest is unknown. V and J calls and clone size are those listed in that table; D and trimming were worked out from the DNA. The sample contains roughly 100,000 clones, around four fifths of them found a single time. Around 7.7% of the sample is held by the ten biggest clonotypes.

The table lists this clone with a count of one. What this receptor recognizes is not known. Nothing much larger sits one base from this clone, and base qualities are not available. The V end gives up 3 bases and the J end 0 bases, leaving 8 bases in the junction not matched to a gene. Counted from cysteine to phenylalanine, this CDR3 has 17 amino acids. The sequence is cut down to CDR3 DNA, 51 bases in frame from base 1. CDR1 and CDR2 are drawn from the germline V gene (reference sequence): SGHKS, YYEKEE. Recombination joined TRBV5-5 with TRBJ1-1; the central 10 bases match TRBD1. This receptor was taken from a man aged 65 to 85 with urothelial cancer. Sequencing was performed on PBMCs, taken around atezolizumab (anti-PD-L1) treatment. The CDR3 reads CASSWGDRGWMNTEAFF. The DNA sequence is as follows: TGTGCCAGCAGCTGGGGGGACAGGGGATGGATGAACACTGAAGCTTTCTTT.